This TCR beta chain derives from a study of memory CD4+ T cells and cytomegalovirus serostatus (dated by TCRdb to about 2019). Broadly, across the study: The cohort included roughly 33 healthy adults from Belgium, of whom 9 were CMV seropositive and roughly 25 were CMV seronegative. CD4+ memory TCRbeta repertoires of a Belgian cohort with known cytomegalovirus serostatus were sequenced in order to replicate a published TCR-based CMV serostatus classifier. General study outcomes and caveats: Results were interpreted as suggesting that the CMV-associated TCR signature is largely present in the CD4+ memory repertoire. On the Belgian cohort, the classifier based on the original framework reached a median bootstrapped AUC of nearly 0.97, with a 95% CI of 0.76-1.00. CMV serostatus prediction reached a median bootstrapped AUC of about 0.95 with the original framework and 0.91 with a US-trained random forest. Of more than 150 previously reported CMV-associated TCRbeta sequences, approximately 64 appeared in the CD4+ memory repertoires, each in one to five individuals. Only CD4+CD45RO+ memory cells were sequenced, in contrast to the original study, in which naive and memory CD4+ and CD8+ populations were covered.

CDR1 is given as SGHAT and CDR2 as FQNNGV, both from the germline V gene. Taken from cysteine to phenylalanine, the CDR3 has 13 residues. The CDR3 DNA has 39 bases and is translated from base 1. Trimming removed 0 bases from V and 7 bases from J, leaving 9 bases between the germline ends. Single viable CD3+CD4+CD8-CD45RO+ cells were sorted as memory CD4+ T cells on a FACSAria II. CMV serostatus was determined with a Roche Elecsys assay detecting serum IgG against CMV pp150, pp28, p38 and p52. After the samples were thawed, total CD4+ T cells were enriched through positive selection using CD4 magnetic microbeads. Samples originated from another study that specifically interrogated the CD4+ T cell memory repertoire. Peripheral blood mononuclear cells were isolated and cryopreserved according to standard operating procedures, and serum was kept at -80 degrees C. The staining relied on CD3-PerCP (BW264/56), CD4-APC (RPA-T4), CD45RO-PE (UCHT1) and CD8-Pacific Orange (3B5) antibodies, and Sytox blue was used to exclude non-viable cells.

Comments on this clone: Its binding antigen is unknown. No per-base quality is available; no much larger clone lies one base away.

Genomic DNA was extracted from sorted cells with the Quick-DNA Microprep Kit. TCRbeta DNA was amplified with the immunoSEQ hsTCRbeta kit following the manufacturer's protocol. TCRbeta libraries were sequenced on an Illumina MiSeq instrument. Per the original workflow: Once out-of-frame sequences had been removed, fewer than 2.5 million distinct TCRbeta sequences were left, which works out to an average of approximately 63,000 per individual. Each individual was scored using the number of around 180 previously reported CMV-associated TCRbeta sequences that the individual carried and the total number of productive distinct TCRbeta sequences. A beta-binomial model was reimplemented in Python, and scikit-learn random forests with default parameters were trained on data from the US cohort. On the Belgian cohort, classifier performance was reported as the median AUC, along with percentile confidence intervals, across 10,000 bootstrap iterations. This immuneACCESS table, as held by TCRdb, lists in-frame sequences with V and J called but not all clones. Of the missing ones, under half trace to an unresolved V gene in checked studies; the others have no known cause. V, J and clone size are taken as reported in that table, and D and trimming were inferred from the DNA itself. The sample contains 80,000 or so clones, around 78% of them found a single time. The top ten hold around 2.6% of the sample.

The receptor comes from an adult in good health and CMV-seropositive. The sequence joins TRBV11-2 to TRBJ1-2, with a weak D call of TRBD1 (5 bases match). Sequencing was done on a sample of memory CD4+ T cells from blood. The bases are TGTGCCAGCAGCTTAGATCATGGGGCTGGCTACACCTTC. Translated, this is CASSLDHGAGYTF. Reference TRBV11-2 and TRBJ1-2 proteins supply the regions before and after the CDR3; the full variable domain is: EAGVAQSPRYKIIEKRQSVAFWCNPISGHATLYWYQQILGQGPKLLIQFQNNGVVDDSQLPKDRFSAERLKGVDSTLKIQPAKLEDSAVYLCASSLDHGAGYTFGSGTRLTVV.